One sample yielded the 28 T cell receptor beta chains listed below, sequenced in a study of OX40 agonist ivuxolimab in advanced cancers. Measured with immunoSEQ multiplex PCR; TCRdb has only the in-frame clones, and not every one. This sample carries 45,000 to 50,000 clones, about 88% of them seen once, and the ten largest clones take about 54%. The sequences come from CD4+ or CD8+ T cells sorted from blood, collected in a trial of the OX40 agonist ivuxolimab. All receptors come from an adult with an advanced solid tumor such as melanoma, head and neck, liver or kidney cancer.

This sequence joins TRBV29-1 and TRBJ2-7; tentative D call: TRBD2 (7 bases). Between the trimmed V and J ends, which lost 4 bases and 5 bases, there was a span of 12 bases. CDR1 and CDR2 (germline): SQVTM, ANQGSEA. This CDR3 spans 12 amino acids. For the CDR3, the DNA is TGCAGCGTTGGCAGGGGAGGGGACGAGCAGTACTTC. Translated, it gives CSVGRGGDEQYF.

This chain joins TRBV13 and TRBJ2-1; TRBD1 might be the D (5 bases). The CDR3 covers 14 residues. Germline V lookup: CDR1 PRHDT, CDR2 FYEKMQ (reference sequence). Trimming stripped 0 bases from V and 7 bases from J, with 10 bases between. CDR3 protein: CASSLGQVTNEQFF. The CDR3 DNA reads TGTGCCAGCAGCTTAGGACAGGTGACAAATGAGCAGTTCTTC. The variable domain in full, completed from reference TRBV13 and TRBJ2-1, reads AAGVIQSPRHLIKEKRETATLKCYPIPRHDTVYWYQQGPGQDPQFLISFYEKMQSDKGSIPDRFSAQQFSDYHSELNMSSLELGDSALYFCASSLGQVTNEQFFGPGTRLTVL.

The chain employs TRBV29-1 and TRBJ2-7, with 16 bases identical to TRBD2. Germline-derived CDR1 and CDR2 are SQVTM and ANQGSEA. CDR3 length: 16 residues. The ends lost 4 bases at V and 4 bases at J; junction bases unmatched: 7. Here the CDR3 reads CSVAGTSGGVRYEQYF. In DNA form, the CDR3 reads TGCAGCGTTGCCGGGACTAGCGGGGGGGTCAGGTACGAGCAGTACTTC.

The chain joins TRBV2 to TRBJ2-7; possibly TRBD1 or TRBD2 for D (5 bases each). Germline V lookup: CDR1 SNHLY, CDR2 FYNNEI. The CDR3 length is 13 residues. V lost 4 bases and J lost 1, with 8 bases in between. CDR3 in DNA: TGTGCCAGCAGTGGGGACGGGTCCTACGAGCAGTACTTC. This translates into CASSGDGSYEQYF.

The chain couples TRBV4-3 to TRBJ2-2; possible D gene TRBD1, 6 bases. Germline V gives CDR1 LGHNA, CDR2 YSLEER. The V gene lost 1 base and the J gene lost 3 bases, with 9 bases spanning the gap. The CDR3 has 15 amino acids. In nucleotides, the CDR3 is TGCGCCAGCAGCCAAGCGACAGGTTACACCGGGGAGCTGTTTTTT. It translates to CASSQATGYTGELFF.

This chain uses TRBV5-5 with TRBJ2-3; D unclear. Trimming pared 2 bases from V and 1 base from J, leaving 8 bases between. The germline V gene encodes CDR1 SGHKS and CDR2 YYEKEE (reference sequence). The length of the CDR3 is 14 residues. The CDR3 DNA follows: TGTGCCAGCAGCTTCGGGCCCCGCACAGATACGCAGTATTTT. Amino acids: CASSFGPRTDTQYF.

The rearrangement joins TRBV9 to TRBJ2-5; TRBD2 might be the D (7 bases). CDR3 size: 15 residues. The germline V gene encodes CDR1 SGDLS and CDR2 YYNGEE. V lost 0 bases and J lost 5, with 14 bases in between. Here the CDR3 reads CASSVGEGVIETQYF. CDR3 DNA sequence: TGTGCCAGCAGCGTAGGGGAGGGGGTCATCGAGACCCAGTACTTC.

CDR3 residues: CATSRAGQGATYEQYF. In DNA, the CDR3 is TGTGCCACCAGCAGAGCGGGGCAGGGGGCCACCTACGAGCAGTACTTC. The rearrangement joins TRBV15 to TRBJ2-7, with 8 bases that match TRBD1. This CDR3 spans 16 amino acids. CDR1 and CDR2 (germline): LNHNV, YYDKDF (reference sequence). The junction had 7 bases not matched to a gene; V was cut back by 1 base and J by 2 bases.

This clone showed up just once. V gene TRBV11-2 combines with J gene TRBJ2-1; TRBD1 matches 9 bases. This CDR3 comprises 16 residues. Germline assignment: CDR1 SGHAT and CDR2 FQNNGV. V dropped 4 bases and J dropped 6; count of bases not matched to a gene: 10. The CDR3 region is CASSYHGTGYINEQFF. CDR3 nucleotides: TGTGCCAGCAGCTACCACGGGACAGGGTATATCAATGAGCAGTTCTTC.

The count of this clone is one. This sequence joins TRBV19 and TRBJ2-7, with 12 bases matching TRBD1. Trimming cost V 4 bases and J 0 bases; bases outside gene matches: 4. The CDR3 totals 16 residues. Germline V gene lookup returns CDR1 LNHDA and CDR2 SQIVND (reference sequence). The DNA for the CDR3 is TGTGCCAGTAGTAAGGGACAGGGGGCCTCCTCCTACGAGCAGTACTTC. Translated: CASSKGQGASSYEQYF.

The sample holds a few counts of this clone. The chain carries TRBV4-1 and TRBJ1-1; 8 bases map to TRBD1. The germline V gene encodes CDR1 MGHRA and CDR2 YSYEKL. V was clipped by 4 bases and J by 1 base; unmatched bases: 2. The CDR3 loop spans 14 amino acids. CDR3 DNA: TGCGCCAGCAGCCCGGGACAGGCGAACACTGAAGCTTTCTTT. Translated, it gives CASSPGQANTEAFF.

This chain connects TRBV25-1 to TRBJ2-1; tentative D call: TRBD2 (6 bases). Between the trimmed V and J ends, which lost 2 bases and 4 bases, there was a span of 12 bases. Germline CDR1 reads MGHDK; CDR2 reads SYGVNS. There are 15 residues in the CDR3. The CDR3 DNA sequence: TGTGCCAGCAGTGAAATGGGGACTGGATACAATGAGCAGTTCTTC. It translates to CASSEMGTGYNEQFF.

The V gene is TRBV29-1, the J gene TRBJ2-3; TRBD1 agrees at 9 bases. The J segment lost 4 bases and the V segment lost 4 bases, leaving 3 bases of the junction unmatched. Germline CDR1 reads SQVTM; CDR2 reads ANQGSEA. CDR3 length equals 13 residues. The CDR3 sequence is CSVGTGVSDTQYF. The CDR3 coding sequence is TGCAGCGTTGGGACAGGGGTGTCAGATACGCAGTATTTT.

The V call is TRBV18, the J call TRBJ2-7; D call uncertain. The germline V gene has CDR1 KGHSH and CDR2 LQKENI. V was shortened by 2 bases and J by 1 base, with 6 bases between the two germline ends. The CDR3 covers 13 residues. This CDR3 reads CASSPLPSYEQYF. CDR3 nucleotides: TGTGCCAGCTCACCATTACCTTCCTACGAGCAGTACTTC.

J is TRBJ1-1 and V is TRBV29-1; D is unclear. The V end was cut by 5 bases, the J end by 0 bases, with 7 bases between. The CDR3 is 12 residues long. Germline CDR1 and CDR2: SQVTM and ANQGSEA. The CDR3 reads CSVPGLNTEAFF. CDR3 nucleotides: TGCAGCGTTCCTGGTCTGAACACTGAAGCTTTCTTT.

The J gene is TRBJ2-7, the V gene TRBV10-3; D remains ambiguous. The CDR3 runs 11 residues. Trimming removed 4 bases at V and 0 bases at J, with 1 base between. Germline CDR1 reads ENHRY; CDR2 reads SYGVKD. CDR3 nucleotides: TGTGCCATCAGTGGCTCCTACGAGCAGTACTTC. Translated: CAISGSYEQYF.

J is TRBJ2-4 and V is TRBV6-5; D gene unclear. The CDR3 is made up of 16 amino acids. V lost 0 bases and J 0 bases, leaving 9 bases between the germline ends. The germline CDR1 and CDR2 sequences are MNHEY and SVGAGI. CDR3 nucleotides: TGTGCCAGCAGTTACTCGGAAGGGTCAGCCAAAAACATTCAGTACTTC. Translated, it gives CASSYSEGSAKNIQYF.

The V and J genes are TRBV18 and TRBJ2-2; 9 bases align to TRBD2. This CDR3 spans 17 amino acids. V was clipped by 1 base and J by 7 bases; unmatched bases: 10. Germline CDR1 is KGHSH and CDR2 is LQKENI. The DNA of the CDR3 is TGTGCCAGCTCACCACGAAACCTTCTAGCGGGATACGGGGAGCTGTTTTTT. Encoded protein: CASSPRNLLAGYGELFF.

In nucleotides, the CDR3 is TGTGCCAGCAGCAAAGCGGGGTTTCTCAATTCACCCCTCCACTTT. Translated: CASSKAGFLNSPLHF. The V and J genes are TRBV21-1 and TRBJ1-6. TRBV21-1 is deemed a pseudogene. This CDR3 has 15 amino acids.

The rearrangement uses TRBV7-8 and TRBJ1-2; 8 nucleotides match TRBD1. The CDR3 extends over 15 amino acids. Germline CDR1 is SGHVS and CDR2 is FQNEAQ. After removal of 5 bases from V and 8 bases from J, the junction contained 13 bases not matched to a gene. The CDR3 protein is CASSPTGQGLGGYTF. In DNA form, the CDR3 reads TGTGCCAGCAGCCCAACCGGACAGGGTCTGGGGGGCTACACCTTC.

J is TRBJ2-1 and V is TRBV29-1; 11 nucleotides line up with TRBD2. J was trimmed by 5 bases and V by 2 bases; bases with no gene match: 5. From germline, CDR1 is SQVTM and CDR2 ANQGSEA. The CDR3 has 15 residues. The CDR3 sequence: CSVEPTTSGDNEQFF. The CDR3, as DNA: TGCAGCGTTGAACCCACGACTAGCGGGGACAATGAGCAGTTCTTC.

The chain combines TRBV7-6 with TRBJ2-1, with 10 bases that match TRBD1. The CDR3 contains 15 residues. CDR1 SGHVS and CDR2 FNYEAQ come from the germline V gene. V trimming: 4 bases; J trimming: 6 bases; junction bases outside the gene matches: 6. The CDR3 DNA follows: TGTGCCAGCAGCTCGGGACAGGGGTTTGTCAATGAGCAGTTCTTC. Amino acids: CASSSGQGFVNEQFF.

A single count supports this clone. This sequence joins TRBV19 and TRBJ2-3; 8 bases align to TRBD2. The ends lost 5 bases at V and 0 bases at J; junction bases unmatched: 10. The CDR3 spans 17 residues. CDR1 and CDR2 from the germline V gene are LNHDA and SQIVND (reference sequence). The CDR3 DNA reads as TGTGCCAGTAGTCAAAGCGGGGGCAAATTTAGCACAGATACGCAGTATTTT. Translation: CASSQSGGKFSTDTQYF.

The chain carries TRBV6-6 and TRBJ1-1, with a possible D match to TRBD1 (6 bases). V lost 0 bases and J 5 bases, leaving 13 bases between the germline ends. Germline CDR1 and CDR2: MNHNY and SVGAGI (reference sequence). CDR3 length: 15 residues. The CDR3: CASSYSQGRSTEAFF. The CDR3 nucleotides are TGTGCCAGCAGTTACTCACAGGGCAGGTCGACTGAAGCTTTCTTT.

Written as DNA, the CDR3 is TGTGCCAGCAGTTTCTGGGGGCTAGCGGGAGTAAGCGAGCAGTACTTC. As protein: CASSFWGLAGVSEQYF. The rearrangement joins TRBV28 to TRBJ2-7; TRBD2 matches at 10 bases. V shed 3 bases and J 6 bases; nucleotides not matched to a gene: 11. Germline V gene data show CDR1 as MDHEN and CDR2 as SYDVKM. The CDR3 runs to 16 residues.

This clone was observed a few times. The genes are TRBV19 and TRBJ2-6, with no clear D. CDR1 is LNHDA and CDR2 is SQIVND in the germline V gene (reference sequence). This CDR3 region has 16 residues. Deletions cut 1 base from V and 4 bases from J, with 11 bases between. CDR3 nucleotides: TGTGCCAGTAGTATAGTAGGTAGGTCCGGGGCCAACGTCCTGACTTTC. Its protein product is CASSIVGRSGANVLTF.

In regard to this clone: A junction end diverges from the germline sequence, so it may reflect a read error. This CDR3 is CASTAGARTGTQYF. In nucleotides, the CDR3 is TGTGCCAGCACGGCAGGGGCCCGCACAGGTACGCAGTATTTT. The chain recombines TRBV6-6 with TRBJ2-3; perhaps TRBD1 as D (6 bases). The V gene's germline CDR1 is MNHNY and CDR2 SVGAGI (reference sequence). This CDR3 is 14 amino acids long.

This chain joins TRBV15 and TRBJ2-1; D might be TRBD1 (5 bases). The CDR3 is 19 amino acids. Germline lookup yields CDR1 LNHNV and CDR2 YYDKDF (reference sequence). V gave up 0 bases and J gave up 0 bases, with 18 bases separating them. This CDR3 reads CATSRDRGRTKSSYNEQFF. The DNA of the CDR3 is TGTGCCACCAGCAGAGATAGGGGCCGAACCAAAAGCTCCTACAATGAGCAGTTCTTC.